Each of the 8 T cell receptor beta chains below was sequenced from the same sample in a study of T cells in Graves' hyperthyroidism and ophthalmopathy. Regions amplified from RNA transcripts were the TCR beta CDR3 regions. With the HTBI primer set, the TCR CDR3 went through a first round of RT-PCR. TCRdb called the multiplex PCR reads again in MiXCR, with one record for every CDR3 protein. The table records over 700,000 distinct CDR3 sequences, approximately 18% of them present only once. Sequenced material: blood. These receptors originate from a woman aged 50 to 60 with Graves' hyperthyroidism that later progressed to Graves' ophthalmopathy.

This clonotype was counted a few times. CDR3 residues: CASSYPGPRNTEAFF. In nucleotides, the CDR3 is TGTGCCAGCAGCTACCCGGGACCGAGAAACACTGAAGCTTTCTTT. This chain joins TRBV7-9 and TRBJ1-1, with a weak D call TRBD1 (5 bases). This CDR3 comprises 15 residues. V lost 4 bases and J 2 bases, leaving 14 bases between the germline ends. CDR1 and CDR2 from the germline V gene are SEHNR and FQNEAQ (reference sequence).

The chain is built from TRBV3-1 and TRBJ2-5; 12 bases match TRBD2. After removal of 4 bases from V and 0 bases from J, the junction contained 3 bases not matched to a gene. This CDR3 spans 16 amino acids. Germline assignment: CDR1 LGHDT and CDR2 YNNKEL (reference sequence). CDR3 nucleotides: TGTGCCAGCAGCCGGGCTAGCGGGGGGGACCAAGAGACCCAGTACTTC. It encodes CASSRASGGDQETQYF.

Note on this clonotype: A single base separates this from a much larger clone, so it may be a read error. V is TRBV18 and J is TRBJ2-1; 8 nucleotides agree with TRBD1. In germline, CDR1 is KGHSH, CDR2 LQKENI. The CDR3 spans 17 residues. The V and J ends lost 3 bases and 8 bases, in that order; junction bases with no gene match: 15. The CDR3 bases are TGTGCCAGCTCACCTACACCCAGGACAGGGTTTGAGGATGAGCAGTTCTTC. Its protein product is CASSPTPRTGFEDEQFF. The whole variable domain, filled in from reference TRBV18 and TRBJ2-1, reads NAGVMQNPRHLVRRRGQEARLRCSPMKGHSHVYWYRQLPEEGLKFMVYLQKENIIDESGMPKERFSAEFPKEGPSILRIQQVVRGDSAAYFCASSPTPRTGFEDEQFFGPGTRLTVL.

The chain combines TRBV29-1 with TRBJ2-7; tentative D call: TRBD1 (6 bases). The CDR3 is 12 residues long. Germline V lookup: CDR1 SQVTM, CDR2 ANQGSEA. V was clipped by 7 bases and J by 2 bases, with 12 bases between them. The CDR3 DNA is TGCAGCGCCCGGGACATCACCTACGAGCAGTACTTC. Translated: CSARDITYEQYF.

The sample holds a few counts of this clonotype. The J gene is TRBJ2-1, the V gene TRBV9; D could derive from TRBD1 or TRBD2 (5 bases each). V shed 0 bases and J shed 5 bases, with 15 bases lying between them. CDR3 length: 16 amino acids. Germline lookup yields CDR1 SGDLS and CDR2 YYNGEE. The CDR3 sequence: CASSVGRGGYHNEQFF. The CDR3, as DNA: TGTGCCAGCAGCGTAGGTCGGGGCGGGTATCACAATGAGCAGTTCTTC.

The rearrangement joins TRBV19 to TRBJ2-7, with TRBD1 as a possible D gene (5 bases). This CDR3 is 13 amino acids long. V lost 3 bases and J 4 bases, leaving 10 bases between the germline ends. The germline V gene encodes CDR1 LNHDA and CDR2 SQIVND (reference sequence). The CDR3 DNA is TGTGCCAGTAGTATTGCAGGGCAGTACGAGCAGTACTTC. Amino acid sequence: CASSIAGQYEQYF.

This chain joins TRBV10-3 and TRBJ2-2; 7 nucleotides line up with TRBD1. V shed 6 bases and J 4 bases; nucleotides not matched to a gene: 8. Germline CDR1 and CDR2: ENHRY and SYGVKD. This CDR3 has 15 amino acids. This chain's CDR3 is CAIRTTGSVTGELFF. The DNA of the CDR3 is TGTGCCATCAGGACGACAGGGTCGGTCACCGGGGAGCTGTTTTTT.

In this sample, this clonotype turned up many times. The chain employs TRBV18 and TRBJ1-2, with D possibly matching TRBD1 (6 bases). CDR1 and CDR2 (germline): KGHSH, LQKENI. The CDR3 covers 12 residues. Trimming stripped 8 bases from V and 8 bases from J, with 15 bases between. The CDR3 here is CASENAGGGYTF. DNA for the CDR3: TGTGCCAGCGAAAACGCGGGGGGCGGCTACACCTTC.